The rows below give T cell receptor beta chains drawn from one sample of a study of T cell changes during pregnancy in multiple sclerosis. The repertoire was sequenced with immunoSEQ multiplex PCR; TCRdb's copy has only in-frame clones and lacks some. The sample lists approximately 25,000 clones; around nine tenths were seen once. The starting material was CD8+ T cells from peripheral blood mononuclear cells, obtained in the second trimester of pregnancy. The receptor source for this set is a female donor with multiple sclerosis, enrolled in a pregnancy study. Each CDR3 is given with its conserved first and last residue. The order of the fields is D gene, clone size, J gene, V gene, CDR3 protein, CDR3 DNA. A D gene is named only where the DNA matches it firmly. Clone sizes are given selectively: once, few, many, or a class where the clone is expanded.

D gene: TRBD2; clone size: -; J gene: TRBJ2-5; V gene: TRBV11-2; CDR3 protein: CASSLVGLAGRPYQETQYF; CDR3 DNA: TGTGCCAGCAGCTTAGTGGGACTAGCGGGGAGACCTTACCAAGAGACCCAGTACTTC
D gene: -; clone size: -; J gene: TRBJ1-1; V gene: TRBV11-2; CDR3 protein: CASDLNTEAFF; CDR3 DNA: TGTGCCAGCGACTTGAACACTGAAGCTTTCTTT
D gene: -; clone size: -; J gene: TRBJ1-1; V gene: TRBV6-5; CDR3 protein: CASSLRENTEAFF; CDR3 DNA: TGTGCCAGCAGCCTCCGGGAGAACACTGAAGCTTTCTTT
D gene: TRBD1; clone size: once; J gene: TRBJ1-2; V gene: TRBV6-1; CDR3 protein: CASSERDRGFYGYTF; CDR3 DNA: TGTGCCAGCAGTGAAAGGGACAGGGGGTTCTATGGCTACACCTTC
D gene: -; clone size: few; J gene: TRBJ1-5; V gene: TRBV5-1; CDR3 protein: CASSLVGGGQPQHF; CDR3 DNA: TGCGCCAGCAGCTTGGTGGGGGGAGGTCAGCCCCAGCATTTT
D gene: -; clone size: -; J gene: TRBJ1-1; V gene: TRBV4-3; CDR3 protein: CASSPTMNTEAFF; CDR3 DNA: TGCGCCAGCAGCCCAACAATGAACACTGAAGCTTTCTTT
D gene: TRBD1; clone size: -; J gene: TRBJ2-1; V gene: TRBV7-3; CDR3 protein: CASSLNSGTGDNEQFF; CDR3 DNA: TGTGCCAGCAGCTTAAATTCCGGGACAGGGGACAATGAGCAGTTCTTC
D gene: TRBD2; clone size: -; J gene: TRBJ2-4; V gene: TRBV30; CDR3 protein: CAWSVRWTRGGNIQYF; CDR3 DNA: TGTGCCTGGAGTGTACGCTGGACTCGGGGGGGAAACATTCAGTACTTC
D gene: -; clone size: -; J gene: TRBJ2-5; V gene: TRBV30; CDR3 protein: CAWTNILYQETQYF; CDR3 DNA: TGTGCCTGGACGAATATACTGTACCAAGAGACCCAGTACTTC
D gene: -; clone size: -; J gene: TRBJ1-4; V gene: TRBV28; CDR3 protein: CASSLNLAGGEATNEKLFF; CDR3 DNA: TGTGCCAGCAGTTTAAATCTCGCCGGCGGGGAGGCGACTAATGAAAAACTGTTTTTT
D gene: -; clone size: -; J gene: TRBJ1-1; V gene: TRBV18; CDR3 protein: CASSPAWGREDTEAFF; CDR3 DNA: TGTGCCAGCTCACCAGCCTGGGGCAGGGAGGACACTGAAGCTTTCTTT
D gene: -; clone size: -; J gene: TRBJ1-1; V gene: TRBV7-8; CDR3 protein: CASSSQGWTEAFF; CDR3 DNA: TGTGCCAGCAGCTCACAGGGATGGACTGAAGCTTTCTTT
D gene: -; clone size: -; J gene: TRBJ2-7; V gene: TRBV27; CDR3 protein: CASKLGFDHYEQYF; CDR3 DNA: TGTGCCAGCAAGCTTGGTTTCGATCACTACGAGCAGTACTTC
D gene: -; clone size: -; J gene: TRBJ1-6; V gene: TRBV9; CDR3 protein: CASSPSSSYNSPLHF; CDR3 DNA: TGTGCCAGCAGCCCAAGTAGCTCCTATAATTCACCCCTCCACTTT
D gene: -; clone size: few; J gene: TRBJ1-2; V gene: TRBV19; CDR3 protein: CASSSEGVAAGYTF; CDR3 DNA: TGTGCCAGTAGTAGCGAGGGGGTCGCAGCTGGCTACACCTTC
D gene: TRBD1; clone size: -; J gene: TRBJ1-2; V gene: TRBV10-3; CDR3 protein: CAISEHQGATYGYTF; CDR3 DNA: TGTGCCATCAGTGAGCATCAGGGGGCTACGTATGGCTACACCTTC
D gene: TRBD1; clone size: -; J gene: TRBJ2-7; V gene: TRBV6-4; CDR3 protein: CASSDARQGRTGELSSYEQYF; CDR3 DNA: TGTGCCAGCAGTGACGCCCGACAGGGGAGAACGGGTGAACTAAGCTCCTACGAGCAGTACTTC
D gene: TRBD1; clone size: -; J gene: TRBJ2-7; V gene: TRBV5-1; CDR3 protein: CASSSRDSRNEQYF; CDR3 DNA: TGCGCCAGCAGCTCTAGGGACAGTCGAAACGAGCAGTACTTC
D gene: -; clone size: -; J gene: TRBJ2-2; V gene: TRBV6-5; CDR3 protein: CASSYSLNTGELFF; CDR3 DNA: TGTGCCAGCAGTTACAGCCTAAACACCGGGGAGCTGTTTTTT
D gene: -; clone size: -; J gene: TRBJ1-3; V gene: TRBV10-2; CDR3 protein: CASQDPGHRGSGNTIYF; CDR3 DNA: TGCGCCAGCCAGGATCCGGGACACCGAGGATCTGGAAACACCATATATTTT
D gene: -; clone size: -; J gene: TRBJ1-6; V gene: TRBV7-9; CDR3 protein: CASSFLGGPLHF; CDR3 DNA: TGTGCCAGCAGCTTCTTAGGGGGTCCCCTCCACTTT
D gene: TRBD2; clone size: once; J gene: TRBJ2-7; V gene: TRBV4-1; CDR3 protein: CASSLMLLRGVSYEQYF; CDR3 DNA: TGCGCCAGCAGCCTAATGCTCCTCCGGGGGGTTTCCTACGAGCAGTACTTC
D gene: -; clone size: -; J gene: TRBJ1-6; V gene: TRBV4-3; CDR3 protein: CASSQLLIGGSPLHF; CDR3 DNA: TGCGCCAGCAGCCAACTTTTGATCGGGGGTTCACCCCTCCACTTT
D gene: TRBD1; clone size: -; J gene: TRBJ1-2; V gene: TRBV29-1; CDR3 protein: CSVEGDRGLTNGYTF; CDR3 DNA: TGCAGCGTTGAGGGGGACAGGGGGCTTACGAACGGCTACACCTTC
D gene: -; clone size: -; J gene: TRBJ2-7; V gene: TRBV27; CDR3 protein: CASSLSFGQKQYF; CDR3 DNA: TGTGCCAGCAGTTTAAGTTTCGGACAGAAGCAGTACTTC
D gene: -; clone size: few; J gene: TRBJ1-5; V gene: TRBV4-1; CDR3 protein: CASSQGTAYSNQPQHF; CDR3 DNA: TGCGCCAGCAGCCAAGGGACAGCGTATAGCAATCAGCCCCAGCATTTT
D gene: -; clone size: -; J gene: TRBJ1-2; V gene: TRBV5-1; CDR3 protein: CASSEDILYGYTF; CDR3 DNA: TGCGCCAGCAGCGAAGACATCCTCTATGGCTACACCTTC
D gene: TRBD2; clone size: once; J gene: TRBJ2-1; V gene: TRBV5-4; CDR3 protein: CASSLGGGASNEQFF; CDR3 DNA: TGTGCCAGCAGCTTGGGCGGGGGGGCATCCAATGAGCAGTTCTTC
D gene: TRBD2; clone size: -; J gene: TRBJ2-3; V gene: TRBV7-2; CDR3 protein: CASSPRLAGGISTDTQYF; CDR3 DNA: TGTGCCAGCAGCCCAAGACTAGCGGGGGGGATAAGCACAGATACGCAGTATTTT
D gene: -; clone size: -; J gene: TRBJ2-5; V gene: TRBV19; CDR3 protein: CASSIKHQETQYF; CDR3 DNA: TGTGCCAGTAGTATTAAGCACCAAGAGACCCAGTACTTC
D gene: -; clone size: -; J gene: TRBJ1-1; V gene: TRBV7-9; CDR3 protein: CASSPPLRGNTEAFF; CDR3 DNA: TGTGCCAGCAGCCCCCCCCTTAGGGGAAACACTGAAGCTTTCTTT
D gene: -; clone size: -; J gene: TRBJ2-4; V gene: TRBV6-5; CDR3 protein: CASSYLSTGAKNIQYF; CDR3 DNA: TGTGCCAGCAGTTACCTGTCGACGGGAGCCAAAAACATTCAGTACTTC
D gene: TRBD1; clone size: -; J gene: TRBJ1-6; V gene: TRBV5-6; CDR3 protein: CASSWGDRTYNSPLHF; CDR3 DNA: TGTGCCAGCAGCTGGGGGGACAGGACGTATAATTCACCCCTCCACTTT
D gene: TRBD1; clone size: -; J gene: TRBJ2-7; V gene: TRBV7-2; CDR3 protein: CASSSTGAYEQYF; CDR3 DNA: TGTGCCAGCAGCTCGACAGGGGCCTACGAGCAGTACTTC
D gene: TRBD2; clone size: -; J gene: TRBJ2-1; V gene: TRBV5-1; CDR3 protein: CASSGRAGKNNEQFF; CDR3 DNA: TGCGCCAGCAGCGGCCGAGCGGGGAAGAACAATGAGCAGTTCTTC
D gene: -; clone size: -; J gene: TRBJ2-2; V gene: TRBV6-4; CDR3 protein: CASSSSVGLATGELFF; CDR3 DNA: TGTGCCAGCAGTTCCTCCGTCGGGCTAGCCACCGGGGAGCTGTTTTTT
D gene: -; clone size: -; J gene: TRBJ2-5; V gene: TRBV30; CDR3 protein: CAWSEEAIPYQETQYF; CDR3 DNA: TGTGCCTGGAGTGAGGAGGCCATACCCTACCAAGAGACCCAGTACTTC
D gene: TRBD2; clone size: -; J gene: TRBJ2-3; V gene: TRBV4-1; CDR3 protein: CASSQGVAGGYTDTQYF; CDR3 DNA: TGCGCCAGCAGCCAAGGGGTAGCGGGGGGCTACACAGATACGCAGTATTTT
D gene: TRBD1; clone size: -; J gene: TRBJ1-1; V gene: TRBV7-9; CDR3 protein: CASFQTGLNTEAFF; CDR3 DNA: TGTGCCAGCTTTCAGACAGGGCTGAACACTGAAGCTTTCTTT
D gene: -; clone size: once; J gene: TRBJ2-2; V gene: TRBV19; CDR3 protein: CASSTYRETGELFF; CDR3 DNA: TGTGCCAGTAGTACCTACAGGGAGACCGGGGAGCTGTTTTTT
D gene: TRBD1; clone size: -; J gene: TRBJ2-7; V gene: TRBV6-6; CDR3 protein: CASSYVGAGGIYEQYF; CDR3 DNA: TGTGCCAGCAGTTACGTGGGCGCAGGGGGAATCTACGAGCAGTACTTC
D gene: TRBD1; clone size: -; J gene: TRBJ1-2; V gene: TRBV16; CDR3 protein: CASSQNRGRDPNYGYTF; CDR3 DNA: TGTGCCAGCAGCCAAAACAGGGGGCGCGATCCTAACTATGGCTACACCTTC
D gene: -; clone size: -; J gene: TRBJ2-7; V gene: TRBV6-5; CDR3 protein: CASSLKVDSSYEQYF; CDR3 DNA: TGTGCCAGCAGTTTGAAAGTGGACAGCTCCTACGAGCAGTACTTC
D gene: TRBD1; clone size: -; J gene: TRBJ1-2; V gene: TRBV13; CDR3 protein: CASSLGQGAWGYTF; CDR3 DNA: TGTGCCAGCAGCTTAGGCCAGGGGGCTTGGGGCTACACCTTC
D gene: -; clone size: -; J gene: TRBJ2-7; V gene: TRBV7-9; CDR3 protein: CASSLPGSSYEQYF; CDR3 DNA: TGTGCCAGCAGCCTGCCCGGGAGCTCCTACGAGCAGTACTTC
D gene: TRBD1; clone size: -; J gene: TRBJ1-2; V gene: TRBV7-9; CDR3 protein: CASSKPGQGNYGYTF; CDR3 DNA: TGTGCCAGCAGCAAACCGGGACAGGGGAACTATGGCTACACCTTC